This T cell receptor beta chain was found in a study of blood T cell repertoires in COVID-19. Study-wide context: The study drew acute and convalescent COVID-19 samples from the United States, Italy and Spain. PBMCs, B-cell-depleted T cells, or T cells provided the cDNA or gDNA that made up the material.

Between the trimmed V and J ends, which lost 6 bases and 7 bases, there was a span of 21 bases. CDR3 length: 16 amino acids. In germline, CDR1 is MDHEN, CDR2 SYDVKM. Sequencing used immunoSEQ multiplex PCR; TCRdb keeps in-frame clones, though not all of them. The table records over 150,000 clones, under 95% of them present only once. The V gene is TRBV28, the J gene TRBJ1-4; TRBD1 is a possible D gene (5 bases). Sequenced material: peripheral blood. The sequence came from a man aged 50 to 59 with acute or convalescent COVID-19. CDR3 coding DNA: TGTGCCAGCAGCCTCCGGATGGAGGGGCTGGGTGAAAAACTGTTTTTT. Its protein is CASSLRMEGLGEKLFF.